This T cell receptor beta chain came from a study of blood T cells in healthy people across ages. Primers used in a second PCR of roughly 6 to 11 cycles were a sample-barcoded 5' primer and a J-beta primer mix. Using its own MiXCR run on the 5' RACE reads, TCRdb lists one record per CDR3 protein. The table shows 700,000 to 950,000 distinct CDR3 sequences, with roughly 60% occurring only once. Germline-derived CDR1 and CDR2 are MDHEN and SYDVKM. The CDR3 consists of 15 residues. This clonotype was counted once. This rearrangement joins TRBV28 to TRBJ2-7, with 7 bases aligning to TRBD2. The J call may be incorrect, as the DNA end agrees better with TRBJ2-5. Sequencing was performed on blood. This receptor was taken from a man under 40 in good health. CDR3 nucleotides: TGTGCCAGCAGTTTGTACGGGAGGCTCACCGAGACCCAGTACTTC. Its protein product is CASSLYGRLTETQYF.